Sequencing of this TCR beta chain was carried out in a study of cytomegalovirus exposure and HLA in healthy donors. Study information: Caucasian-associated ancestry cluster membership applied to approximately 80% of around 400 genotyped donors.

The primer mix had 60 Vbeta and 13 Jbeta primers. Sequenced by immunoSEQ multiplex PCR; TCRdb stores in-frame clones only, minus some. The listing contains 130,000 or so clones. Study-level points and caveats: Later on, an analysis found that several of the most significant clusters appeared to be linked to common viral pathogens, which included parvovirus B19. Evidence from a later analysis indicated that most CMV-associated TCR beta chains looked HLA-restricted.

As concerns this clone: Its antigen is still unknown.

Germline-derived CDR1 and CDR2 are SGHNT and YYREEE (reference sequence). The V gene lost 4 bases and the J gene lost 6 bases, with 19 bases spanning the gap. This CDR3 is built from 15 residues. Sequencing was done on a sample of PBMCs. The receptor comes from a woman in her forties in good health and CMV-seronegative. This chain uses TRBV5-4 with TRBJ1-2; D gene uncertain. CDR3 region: CASSDNAWASNGYTF. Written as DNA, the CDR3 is TGTGCCAGCAGCGACAACGCTTGGGCATCAAATGGCTACACCTTC. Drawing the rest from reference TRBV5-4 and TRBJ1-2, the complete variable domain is ETGVTQSPTHLIKTRGQQVTLRCSSQSGHNTVSWYQQALGQGPQFIFQYYREEENGRGNFPPRFSGLQFPNYSSELNVNALELDDSALYLCASSDNAWASNGYTFGSGTRLTVV.